The sequence of this T cell receptor (beta chain) was determined in a study of CD8+ T cells in alopecia areata. General study findings and limits: Lesional scalp, notably in alopecia totalis/universalis, had clonality above that of normal scalp. Scalp samples also yield sequences of resident alphabeta T cells from normal skin. Scalp and blood samples kept many expanded lesional clones throughout tofacitinib. Tofacitinib delivered significant drops in scalp clonality and in expanded CD8+ clones among the top 100.

The treatment is: oral pan-JAK inhibitor, 5-10 mg twice daily. Extracted RNA was reverse transcribed, and the resulting cDNA served as sequencing template. Profiling relied on immunoSEQ multiplex PCR, and the TCRdb table lists in-frame clones only, not all of them. The data show about 190,000 clones, 64% seen once. Concerning this clone: Its cognate antigen is unknown.

Germline-derived CDR1 and CDR2 are LGHNA and YSLEER. The CDR3 is 15 amino acids. The germline V and J ends were trimmed by 5 bases and 0 bases, with 13 bases remaining between them. The material was CD4+ T cells sorted from blood, obtained around week 47, from a patient treated with tofacitinib. This sequence joins TRBV4-3 and TRBJ1-2; D is uncertain. The receptor's source is a human donor with alopecia areata. CDR3 sequence reads: CASSSTRHSNYGYTF. CDR3 in DNA: TGCGCCAGCAGCTCAACGAGACATTCTAACTATGGCTACACCTTC.